The 12 T cell receptor beta chains given below trace back to one sample, sequenced in a study of cytomegalovirus exposure and HLA in healthy donors. Primers included in the PCR were 60 Vbeta and 13 Jbeta primers. The repertoire was sequenced with immunoSEQ multiplex PCR; TCRdb's copy has only in-frame clones and lacks some. The sample lists under 200,000 clones; around 80% were seen once. What was sequenced was PBMCs. The receptors shown here come from a male donor in good health and CMV-seronegative.

The CDR3 nucleotides read TGTGCCAGCGCCCCCGCGCGGACCTACGAGCAGTACTTC. Translating gives CASAPARTYEQYF. The chain uses TRBV6-5 and TRBJ2-7; no clear D. Between the trimmed V and J ends, which lost 8 bases and 2 bases, there was a span of 13 bases. Germline values: CDR1 MNHEY, CDR2 SVGAGI. This CDR3 is 13 amino acids long.

This clone was detected only once. This sequence joins TRBV2 and TRBJ1-5; 7 bases are shared with TRBD1. CDR3 length: 15 amino acids. The ends lost 5 bases at V and 4 bases at J; junction bases unmatched: 8. The germline gives CDR1 SNHLY, CDR2 FYNNEI. DNA for the CDR3: TGTGCCAGCAGTAACACAGGGGTAGGAAATCAGCCCCAGCATTTT. Its translation is CASSNTGVGNQPQHF.

The chain recombines TRBV27 with TRBJ1-1; a possible D gene is TRBD1 (5 bases). The CDR3 sequence is 13 residues long. The germline V and J ends were trimmed by 2 bases and 3 bases, with 7 bases remaining between them. CDR1 is MNHEY and CDR2 is SMNVEV in the germline V gene (reference sequence). CDR3 sequence (DNA): TGTGCCAGCAGTTTAGCAGGGTACACTGAAGCTTTCTTT. Its translation is CASSLAGYTEAFF.

The genes are TRBV7-2 and TRBJ2-3; tentative D call: TRBD2 (6 bases). The CDR3 is made up of 16 amino acids. Per the germline V gene, CDR1 is SGHTA and CDR2 is FQGNSA. V was trimmed by 5 bases and J by 4 bases, leaving 19 bases between them. The CDR3 loop reads CASSAGGRGLADTQYF. The CDR3 DNA sequence: TGTGCCAGCAGCGCCGGTGGGCGGGGTTTGGCAGATACGCAGTATTTT.

The V and J genes are TRBV30 and TRBJ1-1; D not certain. V dropped 3 bases and J dropped 1 base, with 6 bases sitting between them. Germline CDR1 is GTSNPN and CDR2 is SVGIG (reference sequence). CDR3 length: 12 amino acids. Written as DNA, the CDR3 is TGTGCCTGGAGGAGAGGGAACACTGAAGCTTTCTTT. This translates into CAWRRGNTEAFF.

The V gene is TRBV7-6, the J gene TRBJ1-1, with D possibly being TRBD1 (6 bases). There are 15 residues in the CDR3. The germline V and J ends were trimmed by 5 bases and 3 bases, with 16 bases remaining between them. Germline V gene data show CDR1 as SGHVS and CDR2 as FNYEAQ. CDR3 region: CASSREQGSDTEAFF. The CDR3 bases are TGTGCCAGCAGCCGAGAACAGGGTAGCGACACTGAAGCTTTCTTT.

This sequence joins TRBV11-3 and TRBJ2-3; tentative D call: TRBD1 (6 bases). This CDR3 has 15 amino acids. Trimming took off 5 bases at V and 0 bases at J, with 12 bases between the two ends. Germline V gives CDR1 SGHNT, CDR2 YENEEA. CDR3 DNA: TGTGCCAGCAGCCCAGACGACAGGAGCACAGATACGCAGTATTTT. It yields the protein CASSPDDRSTDTQYF.

The chain links TRBV27 to TRBJ2-3; D is ambiguous. V dropped 6 bases and J dropped 2 bases, with 9 bases sitting between them. The CDR3 has 13 amino acids. Germline CDR1 reads MNHEY; CDR2 reads SMNVEV (reference sequence). The CDR3 reads CASRLSVTDTQYF. The DNA of the CDR3 is TGTGCCAGCAGGCTATCGGTCACAGATACGCAGTATTTT.

The CDR3 is CASSPTQGYEQFF. The CDR3 DNA is TGTGCCAGCAGTCCTACCCAGGGTTATGAGCAGTTCTTC. The chain carries TRBV7-8 and TRBJ2-1; the D gene is possibly TRBD1 (5 bases). Germline-derived CDR1 and CDR2 are SGHVS and FQNEAQ. There are 13 residues in the CDR3. Trimming left V 6 bases short and J 8 bases short, with 14 bases between.

The chain uses TRBV6-5 and TRBJ2-2; D remains ambiguous. The CDR3 has 13 residues. Germline CDR1 reads MNHEY; CDR2 reads SVGAGI. Trimming took off 6 bases at V and 1 base at J, with 6 bases between the two ends. CDR3 in DNA: TGTGCCAGCAGAGAGATGAACACCGGGGAGCTGTTTTTT. This encodes CASREMNTGELFF.

The V call is TRBV9, the J call TRBJ2-7, with 10 positions matching TRBD1. The CDR3 runs 15 residues. With V trimmed by 2 bases and J by 3 bases, 5 bases remained unmatched. Germline V gene lookup returns CDR1 SGDLS and CDR2 YYNGEE. CDR3 sequence reads: CASSVSGTGVYEQYF. The CDR3 nucleotides read TGTGCCAGCAGCGTCTCCGGGACAGGGGTCTACGAGCAGTACTTC.

This clone was found a few times. Other nucleotide sequences in the sample specify the same CDR3. The chain carries TRBV2 and TRBJ1-1, with a weak D call TRBD1 (5 bases). The length of the CDR3 is 13 residues. Germline loops: CDR1 SNHLY, CDR2 FYNNEI. Trimming left V 8 bases short and J 1 base short, with 11 bases between. CDR3 nucleotides: TGTGCCAGCTCTTGGGGGGAGAACACTGAAGCTTTCTTT. Protein sequence: CASSWGENTEAFF.